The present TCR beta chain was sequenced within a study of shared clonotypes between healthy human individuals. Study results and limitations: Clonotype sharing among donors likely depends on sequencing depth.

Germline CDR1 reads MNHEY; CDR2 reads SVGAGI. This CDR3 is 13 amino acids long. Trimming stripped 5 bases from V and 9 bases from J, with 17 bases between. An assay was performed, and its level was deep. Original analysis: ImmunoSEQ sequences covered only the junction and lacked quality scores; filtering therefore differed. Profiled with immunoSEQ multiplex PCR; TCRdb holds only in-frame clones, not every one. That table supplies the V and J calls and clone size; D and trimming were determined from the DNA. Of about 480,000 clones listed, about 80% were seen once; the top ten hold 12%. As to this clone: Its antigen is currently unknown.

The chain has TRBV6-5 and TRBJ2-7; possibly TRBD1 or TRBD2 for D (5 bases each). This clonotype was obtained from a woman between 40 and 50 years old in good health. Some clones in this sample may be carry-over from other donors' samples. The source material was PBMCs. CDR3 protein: CASSNQGRQGQYF. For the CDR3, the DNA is TGTGCCAGCAGTAACCAGGGACGGCAGGGGCAGTACTTC.